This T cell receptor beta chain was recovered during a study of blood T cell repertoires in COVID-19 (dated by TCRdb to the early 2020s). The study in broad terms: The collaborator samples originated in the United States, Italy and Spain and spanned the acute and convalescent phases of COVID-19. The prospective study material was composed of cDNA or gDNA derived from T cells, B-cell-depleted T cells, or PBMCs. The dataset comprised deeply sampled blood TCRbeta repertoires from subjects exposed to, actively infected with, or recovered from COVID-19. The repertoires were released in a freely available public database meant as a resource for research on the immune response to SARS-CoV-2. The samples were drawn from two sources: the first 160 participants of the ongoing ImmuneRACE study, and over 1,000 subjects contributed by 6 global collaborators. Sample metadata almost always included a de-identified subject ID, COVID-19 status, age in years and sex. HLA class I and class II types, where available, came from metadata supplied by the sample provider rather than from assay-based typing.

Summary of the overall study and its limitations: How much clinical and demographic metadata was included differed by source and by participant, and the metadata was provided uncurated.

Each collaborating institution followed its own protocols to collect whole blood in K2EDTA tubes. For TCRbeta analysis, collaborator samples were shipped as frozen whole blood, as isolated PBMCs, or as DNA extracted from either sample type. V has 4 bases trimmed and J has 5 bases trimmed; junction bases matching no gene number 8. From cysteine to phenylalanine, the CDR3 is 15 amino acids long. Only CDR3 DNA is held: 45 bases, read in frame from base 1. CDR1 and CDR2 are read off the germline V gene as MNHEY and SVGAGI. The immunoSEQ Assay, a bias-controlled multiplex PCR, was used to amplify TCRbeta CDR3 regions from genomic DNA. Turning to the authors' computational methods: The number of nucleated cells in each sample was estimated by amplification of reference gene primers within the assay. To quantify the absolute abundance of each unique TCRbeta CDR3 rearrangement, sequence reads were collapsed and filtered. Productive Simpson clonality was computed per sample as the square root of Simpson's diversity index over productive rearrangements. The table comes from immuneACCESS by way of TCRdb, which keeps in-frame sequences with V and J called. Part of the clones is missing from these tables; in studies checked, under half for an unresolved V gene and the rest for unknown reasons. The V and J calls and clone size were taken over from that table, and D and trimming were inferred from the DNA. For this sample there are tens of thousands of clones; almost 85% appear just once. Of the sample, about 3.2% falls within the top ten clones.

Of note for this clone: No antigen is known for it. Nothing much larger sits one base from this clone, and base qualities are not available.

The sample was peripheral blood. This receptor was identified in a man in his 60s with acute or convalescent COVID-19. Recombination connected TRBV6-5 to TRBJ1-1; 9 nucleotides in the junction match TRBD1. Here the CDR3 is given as CASSFNRGQGTEAFF. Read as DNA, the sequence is TGTGCCAGCAGTTTTAACAGGGGGCAGGGAACTGAAGCTTTCTTT.